Given below is one TCR beta chain in context. Its antigen has not been determined. No much larger clonotype is one base removed from it; base qualities were not supplied. Libraries were prepared through the immunoSEQ multiplex PCR assay. For the multiplex PCR, a mixture combining 60 forward primers for TCR Vbeta segments and 13 reverse primers for TCR Jbeta segments was used. The CDR3 region of rearranged TCR beta genes was amplified from genomic DNA with a multiplex PCR assay. The Illumina HiSeq System was used to sequence the amplified TCR beta libraries as 87-base-pair reads. Concerning the study's data processing: A later analysis counted approximately 76 million unique TCR beta chains across the 550 to 700 repertoires, and some 11 million of these chains were shared by at least two donors. Raw reads were error-corrected and collapsed into unique sequences by a nearest-neighbor algorithm in which closely related sequences were merged to remove PCR and sequencing errors. To assign V, D and J gene segments, CDR3 sequences were aligned to IMGT reference sequences. For a sequence to be retained, a match of at least six nucleotides was required to both a V gene segment and a J gene segment. Rearrangements were classified as productive when the CDR3 lacked stop codons and remained in frame with V and J, and all other rearrangements were classified as non-productive. CDR3 was defined according to IMGT convention as the region running from the second conserved V-encoded cysteine to the conserved J-encoded phenylalanine. Sequences without an unambiguous match to a single V gene segment were excluded from the earlier analysis of a few hundred of the donors. An earlier analysis of 450 to 650 of the donors called V segments functional above 56.7% productive rearrangements and segregating when the between-donor standard deviation exceeded 5%. A statistical classification framework was developed to diagnose cytomegalovirus status using the catalog of TCR beta chain sequences. A later analysis assigned V and J genes by comparing TCR nucleotide sequences with IMGT/GENE-DB human TR gene sequences. A later analysis assigned CDR3 sequences and most-parsimonious VDJ recombination scenarios with the TCRdist pipeline. In a later analysis, every TCR beta chain was defined by the combination of its CDR3 amino acid sequence and its V-gene family, and reads without a unique V-gene family were dropped. As a way to deal with suspected cross-contamination and a sequencing artifact, a later analysis dropped 592 nucleotide sequences that were highly shared and had low generation probability. A later analysis calculated a clonal expansion index for each public chain from normalized within-repertoire ranks of inferred template counts. In a later analysis, generation probabilities were computed using a VDJ recombination model fitted to out-of-frame rearrangements, and the results were checked against IGoR. Hypergeometric tests were used in a later analysis to score TCR-TCR, TCR-HLA and TCR-CMV co-occurrence, with a repertoire-size bias correction applied to the TCR pairs. To estimate false discovery rates, a later analysis permuted the HLA or CMV assignments 20 times. In a later analysis, co-occurring TCRs were grouped with DBSCAN, and TCRdist sequence similarity was added when clustering was performed within HLA-allele-positive subsets. Repertoires with fewer than 30,000 or more than 120,000 public chains, plus five repertoires with anomalous nucleotide sharing, were excluded from co-occurrence clustering. TCRdb carries this immuneACCESS record with in-frame sequences only. Its versions omit some clonotypes, under half of them owing to an unresolved V gene in the studies checked, with the rest unexplained. The DNA was the basis for D and trimming; V, J and clone size are from that table. Within this sample are 100,000 or so clones, with 75% to 85% of them counted one time only. The ten largest account for approximately 2% of the sample.

This sample stems from a study of cytomegalovirus exposure and HLA in healthy donors (TCRdb year 2017). Context from the whole study: According to an earlier analysis of 587 of the donors, 150 million to 200 million T cells yielded over 100 million unique TCR beta sequences and 276 Gb of sequence data. An early release covering roughly 640 HLA-typed donors comprised approximately 290 gigabases of sequencing data and around 80 million unique TCR sequences. Of the roughly 400 genotyped donors, 81% were placed in the genetic ancestry cluster associated with self-reported Caucasian donors. The study was designed to test whether signatures of past pathogen exposure could be identified by cataloging public T cell receptors. The T cell repertoires of under 750 subjects were profiled by immunosequencing and related to cytomegalovirus serostatus. Besides the first cohort of roughly 640 subjects, a separate validation cohort made up of 120 different subjects was used. High-throughput TCR immunosequencing, statistical association of individual TCRs with disease status, and machine learning were combined to predict cytomegalovirus infection status. In a later analysis, previously published TCR beta repertoires from about 670 donors were re-analyzed and high-resolution HLA genotyping was added so that TCR occurrence patterns could be studied. In the later analysis, no new phenotypic data were used to find candidate immune exposures; instead, reliance was placed on TCR beta sequences and their occurrence across donors. An earlier analysis of roughly 580 of the donors used high-throughput TCR beta sequencing to judge whether each TCR beta V gene segment behaved as functional or pseudogenic. Alongside the repertoire data, information on donor age, sex, ethnicity and CMV serostatus was compiled. A later genetic analysis used genome-wide SNP genotypes for about 55% of the 666 donors, treating that subset as a discovery cohort. All discovery cohort repertoires had been generated on a single sequencing platform. Both class I and class II loci were covered by HLA typing, at four-digit resolution. Typing coverage varied by locus: about 620-630 donors for A, B, C, DRB1 and DQB1; some 520 for DQA1; over 600 for DPA1; some 470 for DPB1. Roughly five DR-DQ haplotypes were handled as single units for association and clustering because linkage in the cohort was strong. Among some 410 genotyped donors of the cohort, an average of around 240,000 unique TCR beta nucleotide sequences were sequenced per donor, roughly 18% of them non-productive.

The cohort consisted of hundreds of healthy bone marrow donors. At the time of sampling, all cohort members were nominally healthy, though unrecorded immune exposures were likely present. The donor was CMV seronegative and was included in the group of a few hundred seronegative cohort members. Every donor gave a peripheral blood sample, and the peripheral blood mononuclear cells from that sample were used for TCR beta sequencing. Genomic DNA was extracted from the blood cell samples with the Qiagen DNeasy Blood Extraction Kit. The CDR3 goes from the cysteine to the phenylalanine over 18 residues. CDR3 DNA is the only sequence kept; it has 54 bases, read in frame from the first base. CDR1 and CDR2 (LGHNA, YNFKEQ) derive from the germline V gene. The germline V end is reduced by 1 base and the J end by 0 bases; junction bases left unmatched: 7. The full study reports these points: Only TCR beta chains were sequenced in this cohort, and the absence of alpha or paired-chain data limited detectable features. The earlier analysis of 587 of the donors excluded around 17 rarely observed V segments, including chromosome 9 orphons, because counts were too low. A later analysis reported that several top co-occurrence clusters appeared linked to parvovirus B19, influenza, CMV and Epstein-Barr virus. The classifier was reported to diagnose cytomegalovirus status with high specificity and sensitivity in both the original cohort and the validation cohort. When HLA alleles, especially DR and DQ, strongly co-occurred, attributing TCR associations to individual alleles was difficult. Some IMGT-functional V segments, including TRBV6-2 and TRBV6-3, could not be distinguished by the 87-base-pair reads and were therefore excluded. In a later genetic analysis, fewer N-insertions in productive TCRs were reported among donors in an Asian-associated ancestry cluster than the roughly 700-donor mean. Specific HLA alleles were associated with 15,000 to 20,000 TCR beta sequences at a false discovery rate of 0.05 in a later analysis. In an earlier analysis of about 600 of the donors, most TCR beta V segments appeared in productive rearrangements about 87% or about 30% of the time, broadly matching IMGT annotations. Sequencing depth was assumed to be roughly uniform across donors in the presence/absence analyses, though that assumption may not hold. It was suggested by the authors that the approach could potentially be generalized to other disease states and immunological phenotypes. A further reported finding was that TCR beta sequences accurately predicted the HLA-A and HLA-B alleles for most subjects in the first cohort. The sequencing pipeline was judged likely to have produced a cluster of highly shared sequence variants as a technical artifact. In a later analysis, HLA-associated TCR beta chains showed more clonal expansion and lower generation probabilities than non-associated chains that were equally common. A later analysis found that most CMV-associated TCR beta chains appeared HLA-restricted, with HLA associations seemingly driven largely by CMV exposure. In a later analysis, the rate of TCR association differed among HLA loci, with DRB1 alleles having the most associated TCRs and HLA-C alleles having the fewest. Linkage disequilibrium might explain the correlated functional status among segregating V segments, but an unknown experimental factor could not be ruled out. HLA typing was unavailable for some donors at each locus, so association tests used only the typed subset. CMV serostatus was the only immune exposure information available for the cohort. In vitro tests confirmed that a few of the cytomegalovirus-associated TCR beta chains recognize cytomegalovirus antigens. While some public TCRs were present in many individuals, most TCR sequences turned up only very rarely across donors. In a later genetic analysis, a missense DCLRE1C variant was associated with V-gene and J-gene trimming of TCR beta chains, and the association was replicated in an independent cohort. In the study, approximately 160 TCR beta chains were listed as associated with cytomegalovirus.

Recombination connected TRBV4-2 to TRBJ2-7; 12 bases in the junction line up with TRBD2. The receptor was isolated from a man aged 30 to 39 in good health and CMV-seronegative. Sequenced: PBMCs. The base sequence is TGTGCCAGCAGCCAAGCAGACGGACTAGCGGGAATCTCCTACGAGCAGTACTTC. This sequence encodes CASSQADGLAGISYEQYF.